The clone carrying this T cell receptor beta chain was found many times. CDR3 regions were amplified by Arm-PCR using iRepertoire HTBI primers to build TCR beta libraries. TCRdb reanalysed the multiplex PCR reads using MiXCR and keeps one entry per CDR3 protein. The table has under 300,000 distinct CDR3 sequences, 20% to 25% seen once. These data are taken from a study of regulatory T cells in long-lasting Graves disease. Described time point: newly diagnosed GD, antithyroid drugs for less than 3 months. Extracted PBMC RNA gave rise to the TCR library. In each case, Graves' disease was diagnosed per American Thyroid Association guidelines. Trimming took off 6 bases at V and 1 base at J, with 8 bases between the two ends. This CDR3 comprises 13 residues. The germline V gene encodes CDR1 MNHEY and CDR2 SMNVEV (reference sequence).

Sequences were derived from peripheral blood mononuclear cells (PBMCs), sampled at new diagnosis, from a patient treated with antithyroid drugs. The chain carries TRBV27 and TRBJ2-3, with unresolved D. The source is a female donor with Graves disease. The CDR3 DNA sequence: TGTGCCAGCAGACCCCCGGGCACAGATACGCAGTATTTT. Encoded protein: CASRPPGTDTQYF.